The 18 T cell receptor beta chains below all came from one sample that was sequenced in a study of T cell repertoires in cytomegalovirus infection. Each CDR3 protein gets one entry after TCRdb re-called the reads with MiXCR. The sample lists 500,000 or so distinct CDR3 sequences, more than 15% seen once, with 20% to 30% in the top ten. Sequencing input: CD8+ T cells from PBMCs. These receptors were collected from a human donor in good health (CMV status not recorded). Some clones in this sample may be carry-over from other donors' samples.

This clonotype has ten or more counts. CDR3 region: CSAAFRLDRGNEQFF. For the CDR3, the DNA is TGCAGCGCAGCGTTTCGGCTAGATCGTGGGAATGAGCAGTTCTTC. The chain joins TRBV29-1 to TRBJ2-1, with D unresolved. This CDR3 has 15 residues. The germline V gene encodes CDR1 SQVTM and CDR2 ANQGSEA. V lost 7 bases, J lost 7 bases, and 23 bases lay in between.

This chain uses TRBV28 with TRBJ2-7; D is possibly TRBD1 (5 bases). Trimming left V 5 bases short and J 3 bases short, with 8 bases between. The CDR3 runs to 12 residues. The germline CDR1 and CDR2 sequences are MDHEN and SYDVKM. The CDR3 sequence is CASSMDNYEQYF. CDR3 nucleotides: TGTGCCAGCAGTATGGACAACTACGAGCAGTACTTC.

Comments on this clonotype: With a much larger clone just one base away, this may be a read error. CDR3 in amino acids: CVTSDQGATYNEQFF. DNA for the CDR3: TGTGTCACCAGTGACCAGGGGGCTACCTACAATGAGCAGTTCTTC. J is TRBJ2-1 and V is TRBV24-1, with 8 bases aligning to TRBD1. This CDR3 comprises 15 residues. CDR1 KGHDR and CDR2 SFDVKD come from the germline V gene.

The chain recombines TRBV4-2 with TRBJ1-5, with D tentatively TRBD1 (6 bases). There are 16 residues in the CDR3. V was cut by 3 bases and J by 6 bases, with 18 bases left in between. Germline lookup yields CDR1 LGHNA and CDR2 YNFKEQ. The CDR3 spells CASSQDWGQAGQPQHF. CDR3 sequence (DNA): TGTGCCAGCAGCCAGGACTGGGGGCAGGCGGGTCAGCCCCAGCATTTT.

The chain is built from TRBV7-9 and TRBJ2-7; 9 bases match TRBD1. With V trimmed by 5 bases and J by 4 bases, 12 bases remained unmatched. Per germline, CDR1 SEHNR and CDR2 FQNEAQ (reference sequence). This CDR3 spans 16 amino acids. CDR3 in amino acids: CASSPPPGTGNYEQYF. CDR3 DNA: TGTGCCAGCAGCCCCCCTCCAGGGACAGGGAATTACGAGCAGTACTTC.

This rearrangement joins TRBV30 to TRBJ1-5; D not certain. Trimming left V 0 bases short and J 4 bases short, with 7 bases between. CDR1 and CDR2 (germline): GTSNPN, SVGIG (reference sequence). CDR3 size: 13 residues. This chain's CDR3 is CAWSVRGNQPQHF. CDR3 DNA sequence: TGTGCCTGGAGTGTACGCGGGAATCAGCCCCAGCATTTT.

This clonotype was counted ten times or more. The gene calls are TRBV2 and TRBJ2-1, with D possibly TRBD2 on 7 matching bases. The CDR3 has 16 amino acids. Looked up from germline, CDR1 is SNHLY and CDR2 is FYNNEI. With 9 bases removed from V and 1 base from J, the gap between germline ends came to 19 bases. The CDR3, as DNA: TGTGCCAGGGGGGGGCCCGGGACGAATTCCTACAATGAGCAGTTCTTC. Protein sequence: CARGGPGTNSYNEQFF.

CDR3 region: CSVEVVGGPFFTGELFF. For the CDR3, the DNA is TGCAGCGTTGAAGTGGTTGGGGGCCCCTTCTTTACCGGGGAGCTGTTTTTT. The V and J genes are TRBV29-1 and TRBJ2-2, with D perhaps matching TRBD1 (6 bases). V was shortened by 1 base and J by 5 bases, with 20 bases between the two germline ends. The CDR3 has 17 amino acids. Per germline, CDR1 SQVTM and CDR2 ANQGSEA.

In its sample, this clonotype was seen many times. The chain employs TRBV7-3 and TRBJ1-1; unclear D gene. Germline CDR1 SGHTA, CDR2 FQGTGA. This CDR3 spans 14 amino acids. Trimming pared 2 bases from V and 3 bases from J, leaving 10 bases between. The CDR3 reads CASSLGVGDTEAFF. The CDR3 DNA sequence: TGTGCCAGCAGCTTAGGAGTCGGCGACACTGAAGCTTTCTTT.

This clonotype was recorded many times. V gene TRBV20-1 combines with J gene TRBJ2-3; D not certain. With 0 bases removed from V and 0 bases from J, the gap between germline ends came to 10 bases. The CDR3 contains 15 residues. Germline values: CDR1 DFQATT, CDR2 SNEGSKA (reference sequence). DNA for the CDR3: TGCAGTGCTAGAGAGCGGTACCGGAGCACAGATACGCAGTATTTT. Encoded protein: CSARERYRSTDTQYF.

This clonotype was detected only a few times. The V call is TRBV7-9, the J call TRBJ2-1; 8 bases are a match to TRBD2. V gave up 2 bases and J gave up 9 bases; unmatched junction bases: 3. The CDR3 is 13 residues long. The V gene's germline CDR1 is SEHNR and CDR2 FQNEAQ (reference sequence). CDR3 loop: CASSLIAGGEQFF. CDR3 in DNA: TGTGCCAGCAGCTTAATTGCGGGGGGTGAGCAGTTCTTC.

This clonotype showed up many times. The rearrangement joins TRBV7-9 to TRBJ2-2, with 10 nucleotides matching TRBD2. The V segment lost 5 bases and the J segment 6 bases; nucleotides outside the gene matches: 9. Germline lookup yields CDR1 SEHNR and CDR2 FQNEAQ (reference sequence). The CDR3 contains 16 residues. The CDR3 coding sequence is TGTGCCAGCAGCCCGCGTGCTAGCGGGGGTGCCGGGGAGCTGTTTTTT. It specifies CASSPRASGGAGELFF. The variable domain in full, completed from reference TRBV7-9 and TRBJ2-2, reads DTGVSQNPRHKITKRGQNVTFRCDPISEHNRLYWYRQTLGQGPEFLTYFQNEAQLEKSRLLSDRFSAERPKGSFSTLEIQRTEQGDSAMYLCASSPRASGGAGELFFGEGSRLTVL.

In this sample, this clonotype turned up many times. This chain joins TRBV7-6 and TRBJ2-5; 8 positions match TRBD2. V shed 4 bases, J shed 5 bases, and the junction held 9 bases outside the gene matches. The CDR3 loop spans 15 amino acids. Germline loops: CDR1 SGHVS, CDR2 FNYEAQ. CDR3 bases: TGTGCCAGCAGCTCCCCGGTCCCGGGAGGGGAGACCCAGTACTTC. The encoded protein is CASSSPVPGGETQYF.

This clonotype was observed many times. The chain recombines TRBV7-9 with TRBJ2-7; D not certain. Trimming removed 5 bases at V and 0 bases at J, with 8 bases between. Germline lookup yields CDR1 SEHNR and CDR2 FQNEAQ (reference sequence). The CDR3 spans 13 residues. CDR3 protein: CASSPGYSYEQYF. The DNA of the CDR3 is TGTGCCAGCAGCCCAGGCTACTCCTACGAGCAGTACTTC.

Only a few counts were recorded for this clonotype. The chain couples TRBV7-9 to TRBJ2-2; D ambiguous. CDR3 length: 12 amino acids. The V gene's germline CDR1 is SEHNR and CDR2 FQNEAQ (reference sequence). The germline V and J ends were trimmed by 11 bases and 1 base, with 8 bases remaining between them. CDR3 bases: TGTGCCGACGTACGGAACACCGGGGAGCTGTTTTTT. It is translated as CADVRNTGELFF.

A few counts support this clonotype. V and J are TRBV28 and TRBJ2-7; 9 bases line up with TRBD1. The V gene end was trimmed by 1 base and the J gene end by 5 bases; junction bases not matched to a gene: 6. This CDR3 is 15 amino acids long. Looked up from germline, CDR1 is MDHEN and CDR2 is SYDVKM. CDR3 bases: TGTGCCAGCAGTTTATTTCTGGGACAGGGCCACGAGCAGTACTTC. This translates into CASSLFLGQGHEQYF.

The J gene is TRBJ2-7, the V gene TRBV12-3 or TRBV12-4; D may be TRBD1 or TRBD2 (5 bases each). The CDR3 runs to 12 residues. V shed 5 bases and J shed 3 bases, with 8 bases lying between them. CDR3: CASSGDLYEQYF. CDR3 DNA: TGTGCCAGCAGTGGGGACCTCTACGAGCAGTACTTC.

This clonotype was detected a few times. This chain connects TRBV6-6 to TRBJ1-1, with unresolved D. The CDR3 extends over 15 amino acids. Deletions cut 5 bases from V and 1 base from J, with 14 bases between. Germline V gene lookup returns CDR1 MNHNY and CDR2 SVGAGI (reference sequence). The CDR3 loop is CASSDPGRGNTEAFF. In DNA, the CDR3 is TGTGCCAGCAGTGATCCTGGCCGGGGGAACACTGAAGCTTTCTTT.